This TCR beta chain was sequenced for a study of blood T cell repertoires in COVID-19 (dated by TCRdb to the early 2020s). Regarding the complete study: Samples from collaborators originated in the United States, Italy and Spain and spanned both the acute and convalescent phases of COVID-19. The sample metadata nearly always contained a de-identified subject ID, COVID-19 status, age in years and sex. Deeply sampled blood TCRbeta repertoires from subjects exposed to, actively infected with, or recovered from COVID-19 were included in the dataset. The samples were drawn from the first 160 participants of the ongoing ImmuneRACE study and from 950 to 1,500 subjects provided by 6 global collaborators. The repertoires were released in a freely available public database intended as a resource for research on the immune response to SARS-CoV-2. The prospective study material was composed of cDNA or gDNA derived from T cells, B-cell-depleted T cells, or PBMCs. HLA class I and class II types, where available, came from metadata supplied by the sample provider rather than from assay-based typing. What the study reported, not specific to this receptor: The amount of clinical and demographic metadata varied by source and participant and was provided uncurated.

CDR1 SNHLY and CDR2 FYNNEI were looked up in the germline V gene. V and J are truncated by 11 bases and 3 bases respectively, leaving an intervening sequence of 16 bases. The CDR3, cysteine through phenylalanine, is 13 amino acids long. The kept DNA is CDR3 alone, 39 bases in frame from the first base. One collaborating source in Seattle enrolled patients during active infection and followed them longitudinally through the course of disease. Each collaborating institution followed its own protocols to collect whole blood in K2EDTA tubes. Collaborator samples were shipped for TCRbeta analysis as frozen whole blood, isolated PBMCs, or DNA extracted from either sample type. To note about this clone: Which antigen it targets is not known. No base-level quality is on record; no much larger clone is a single base apart.

TCRbeta CDR3 regions were amplified from genomic DNA by means of the immunoSEQ Assay, a bias-controlled multiplex PCR. In the paper's pipeline: Nucleated cell counts per sample were estimated from amplification of reference gene primers within the assay. To quantify the absolute abundance of each unique TCRbeta CDR3 rearrangement, sequence reads were collapsed and filtered. For each sample, productive Simpson clonality was calculated by taking the square root of Simpson's diversity index across productive rearrangements. The immuneACCESS repertoire file appears here via TCRdb, limited to in-frame rearrangements. These files lack a portion of the clones; in checked studies, under half of the deficit traces to unresolved V genes, and the cause of the others is not known. That table is the source of V, J and clone size, and D and trimming were worked out from the DNA. The sample data list 300,000 to 400,000 clones, and 88% of these were observed just once. Jointly, the top ten make up approximately 7.4% of the sample.

The chain uses TRBV2 and TRBJ1-2; TRBD1 could be the D gene, as 6 bases match. The sample taken for sequencing was peripheral blood. The clonotype comes from a woman between 70 and 85 years old with COVID-19, enrolled during active disease. The CDR3 region has the sequence CAGEQGRDYGYTF. The nucleotide sequence reads TGTGCCGGAGAACAGGGCAGGGACTATGGCTACACCTTC. Joined to the reference TRBV2 and TRBJ1-2 proteins, this CDR3 gives the full variable domain: EPEVTQTPSHQVTQMGQEVILRCVPISNHLYFYWYRQILGQKVEFLVSFYNNEISEKSEIFDDQFSVERPDGSNFTLKIRSTKLEDSAMYFCAGEQGRDYGYTFGSGTRLTVV.